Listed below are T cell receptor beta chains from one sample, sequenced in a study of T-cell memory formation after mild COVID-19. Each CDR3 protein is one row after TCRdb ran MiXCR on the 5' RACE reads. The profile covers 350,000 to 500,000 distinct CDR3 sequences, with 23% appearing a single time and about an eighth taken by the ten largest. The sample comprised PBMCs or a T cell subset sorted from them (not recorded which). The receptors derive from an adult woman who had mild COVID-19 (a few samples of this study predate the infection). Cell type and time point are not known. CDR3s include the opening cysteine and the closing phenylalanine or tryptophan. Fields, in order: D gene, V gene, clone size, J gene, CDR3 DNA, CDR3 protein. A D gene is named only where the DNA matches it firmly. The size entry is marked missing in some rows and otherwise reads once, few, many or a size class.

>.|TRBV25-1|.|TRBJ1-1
TGTGCCAGCAGTGACCGGGGGGGATTGAACACTGAAGCTTTCTTT
CASSDRGGLNTEAFF
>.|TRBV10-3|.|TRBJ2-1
TGTGCCATCTCTGCGACTACCTACAATGAGCAGTTCTTC
CAISATTYNEQFF
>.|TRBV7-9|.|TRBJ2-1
TGTGCCAGCAGCTTAGACCTCGTTACGGGAGTGACTGAGCAGTTCTTC
CASSLDLVTGVTEQFF
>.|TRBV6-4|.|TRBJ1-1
TGTGCCAGAAGCACCTCCCTTAACACTGAAGCTTTCTTT
CARSTSLNTEAFF
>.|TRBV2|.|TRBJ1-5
TGTGCAACTCAGACGGAGAGCAATCAGCCCCAGCATTTT
CATQTESNQPQHF
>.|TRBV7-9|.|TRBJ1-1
TGTGCCAGCAGCCCCCACTGGGGCTTTTCTCGCGACTTT
CASSPHWGFSRDF
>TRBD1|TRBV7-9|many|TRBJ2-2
TGTGCCAGCAAAATTCCCGGGACAGGGATCACCGGGGAGCTGTTTTTT
CASKIPGTGITGELFF
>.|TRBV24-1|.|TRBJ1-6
TGTGCCACCAGTGACCCGACCGGGACAAGAGATTCACCCCTCCACTTT
CATSDPTGTRDSPLHF
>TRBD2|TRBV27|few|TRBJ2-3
TGTGCCAGCAGGCCTGGCGGGAGATGGGCAGATACGCAGTATTTT
CASRPGGRWADTQYF
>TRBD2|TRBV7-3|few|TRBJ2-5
TGTGCCAGCAGCCCCCCCGGGGGGGTCGATGAAGAGACCCAGTACTTC
CASSPPGGVDEETQYF
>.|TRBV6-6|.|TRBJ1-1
TGTGCCAGCAGTTCCCTAGAGCGCGCTGAAGCTTTCTTT
CASSSLERAEAFF
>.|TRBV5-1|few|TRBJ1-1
TGCGCCAGCAGCTTGAGGTCGATAAACACTGAAGCTTTCTTT
CASSLRSINTEAFF
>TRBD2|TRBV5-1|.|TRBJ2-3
TGCGCCAGCAGCTCGCAGACTAGCGGGGGGACTATCACAGATACGCAGTATTTT
CASSSQTSGGTITDTQYF
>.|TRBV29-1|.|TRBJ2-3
TGCAGCGTTGAAGGCCACACAGATACGCAGTATTTT
CSVEGHTDTQYF
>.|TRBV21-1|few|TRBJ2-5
TGTGCCACCTCTTGGGATTACCAAGAGACCCAGTACTTC
CATSWDYQETQYF
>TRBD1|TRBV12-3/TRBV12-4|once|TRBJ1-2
TGTGCCAGCAGTTACGGGACAGGGTATGGCTACACCTTC
CASSYGTGYGYTF
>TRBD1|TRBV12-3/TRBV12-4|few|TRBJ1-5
TGTGCCAGCAGCTCGGGACAGGGGGTTAGGTCGGGCAATCAGCCCCAGCATTTT
CASSSGQGVRSGNQPQHF
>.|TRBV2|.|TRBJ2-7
TGTGCCAGCACCTTCACAGCCCATACGGGGGAGCAGTACTTC
CASTFTAHTGEQYF
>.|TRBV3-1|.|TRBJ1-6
TGTGCCAGCAGCCAGGGGACGGGACGGAGAAATTCACCCCTCCACTTT
CASSQGTGRRNSPLHF
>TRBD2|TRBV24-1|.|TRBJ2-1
TGTGCCACCAGTGATGTGGGACTAGCGGGCTCCAATGAGCAGTTCTTC
CATSDVGLAGSNEQFF